Included here is one TCR beta chain sequence, with context. This clone's antigen is unknown. No base quality values were provided; no much bigger clone lies one nucleotide off. One collaborating source in Seattle enrolled patients while the patients were actively infected and followed the patients over time throughout the course of disease. Each collaborating institution followed its own protocols to collect whole blood in K2EDTA tubes. For TCRbeta analysis, collaborators shipped samples in one of three forms: frozen whole blood, isolated PBMCs, or DNA extracted from either of those sample types. This sample is part of a study of blood T cell repertoires in COVID-19 (dated by TCRdb to between 2020 and 2021). Background on the whole study: The collaborator samples originated in the United States, Italy and Spain and spanned the acute and convalescent phases of COVID-19. Where available, HLA class I and class II types were obtained from metadata supplied by the sample provider rather than from assay-based typing. The prospective study material was composed of cDNA or gDNA derived from T cells, B-cell-depleted T cells, or PBMCs. The samples were drawn from two sources: the first 160 participants of the ongoing ImmuneRACE study, and some 1,300 subjects contributed by 6 global collaborators. The dataset comprised deeply sampled blood TCRbeta repertoires from subjects exposed to, actively infected with, or recovered from COVID-19. A freely available public database, intended as a resource for researchers studying the immune response to SARS-CoV-2, is where the repertoires were released. A de-identified subject ID, COVID-19 status, age in years and sex were almost always included in the sample metadata.

Germline trimming amounts to 5 bases on V and 4 bases on J, with 8 as the count of junction bases outside the gene matches. According to the germline V gene (reference sequence), CDR1 reads MNHEY and CDR2 reads SMNVEV. From its cysteine to its phenylalanine, the CDR3 spans 18 amino acids. The read is trimmed to its CDR3 DNA, 54 bases read in frame from base 1. Results the study describes overall, beyond this receptor: The amount of clinical and demographic metadata varied by source and participant and was provided uncurated.

TCRbeta CDR3 regions were amplified from genomic DNA using the immunoSEQ Assay, a bias-controlled multiplex PCR. Regarding the original processing steps: The number of nucleated cells in each sample was estimated by amplification of reference gene primers within the assay. To quantify the absolute abundance of each unique TCRbeta CDR3 rearrangement, sequence reads were collapsed and filtered. For each sample, productive Simpson clonality was calculated as the square root of Simpson's diversity index over productive rearrangements. Here the immuneACCESS table is served through TCRdb, limited to in-frame sequences with V and J called. Missing clones are a known gap in these copies; in checked studies unresolved V genes cover under half, and the rest lacks a known reason. For V, J and clone size, that table is used; D and trimming come from the DNA. The sample has just under 350,000 clones on record, around 87% of them singletons. Of the sample, 6% to 7% is held by the ten largest clones.

The rearranged chain carries TRBV27 and TRBJ2-1, and 16 bases in between align with TRBD2. The receptor was isolated from a woman aged 45-59 years with COVID-19, enrolled during active disease. The specimen sequenced was peripheral blood. CDR3 region: CASSHGTSGRGGYNEQFF. The nucleotide sequence is TGTGCCAGCAGTCACGGGACTAGCGGGAGGGGGGGTTACAATGAGCAGTTCTTC.